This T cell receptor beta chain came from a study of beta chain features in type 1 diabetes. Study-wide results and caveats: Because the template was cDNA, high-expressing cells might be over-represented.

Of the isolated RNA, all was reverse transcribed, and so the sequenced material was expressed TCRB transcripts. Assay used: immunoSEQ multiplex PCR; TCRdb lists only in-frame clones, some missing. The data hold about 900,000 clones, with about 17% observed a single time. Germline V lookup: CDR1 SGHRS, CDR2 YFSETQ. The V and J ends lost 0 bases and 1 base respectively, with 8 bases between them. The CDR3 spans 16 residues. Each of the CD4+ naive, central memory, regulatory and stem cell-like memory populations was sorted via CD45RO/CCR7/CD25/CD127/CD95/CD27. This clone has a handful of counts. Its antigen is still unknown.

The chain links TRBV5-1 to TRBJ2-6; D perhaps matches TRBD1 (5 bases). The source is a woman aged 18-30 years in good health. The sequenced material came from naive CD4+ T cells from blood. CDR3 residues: CASSLVSGSGANVLTF. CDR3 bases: TGCGCCAGCAGCTTGGTTTCAGGGTCTGGGGCCAACGTCCTGACTTTC.